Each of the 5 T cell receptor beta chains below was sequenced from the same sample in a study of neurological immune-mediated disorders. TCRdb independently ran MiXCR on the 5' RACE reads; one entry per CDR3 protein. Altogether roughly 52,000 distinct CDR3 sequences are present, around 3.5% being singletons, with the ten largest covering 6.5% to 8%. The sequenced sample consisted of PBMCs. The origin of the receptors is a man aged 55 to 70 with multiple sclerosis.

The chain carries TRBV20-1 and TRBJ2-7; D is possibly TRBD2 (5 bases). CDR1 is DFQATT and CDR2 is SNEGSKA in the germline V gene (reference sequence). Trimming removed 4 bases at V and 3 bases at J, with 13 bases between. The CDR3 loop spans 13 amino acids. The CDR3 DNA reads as TGCAGTGCTAAGTCCGATAGCGACTACGAGCAGTACTTC. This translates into CSAKSDSDYEQYF.

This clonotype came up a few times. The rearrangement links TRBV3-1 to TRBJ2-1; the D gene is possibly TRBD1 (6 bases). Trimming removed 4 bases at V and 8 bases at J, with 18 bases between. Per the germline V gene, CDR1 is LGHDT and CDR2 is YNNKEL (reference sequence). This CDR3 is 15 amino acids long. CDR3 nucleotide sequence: TGTGCCAGCAGCCCCGACAGGCATGGGGGCTATGAGCAGTTCTTC. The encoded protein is CASSPDRHGGYEQFF.

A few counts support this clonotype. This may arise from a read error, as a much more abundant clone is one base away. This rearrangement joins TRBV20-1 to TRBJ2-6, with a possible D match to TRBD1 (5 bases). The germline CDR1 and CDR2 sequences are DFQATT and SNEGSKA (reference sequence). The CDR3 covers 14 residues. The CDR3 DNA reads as TGCAGTGCTAGGGACCCGCCTGGGGCCAAAGTCCTGACTTTC. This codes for CSARDPPGAKVLTF.

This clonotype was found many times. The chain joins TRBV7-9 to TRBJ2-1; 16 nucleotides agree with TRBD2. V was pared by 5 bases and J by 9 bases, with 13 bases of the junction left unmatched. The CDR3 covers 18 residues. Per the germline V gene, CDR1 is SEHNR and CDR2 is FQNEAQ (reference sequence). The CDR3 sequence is CASSSFPGLAGGLGEQFF. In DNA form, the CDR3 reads TGTGCCAGCAGCAGTTTCCCGGGACTAGCGGGGGGGCTGGGTGAGCAGTTCTTC.

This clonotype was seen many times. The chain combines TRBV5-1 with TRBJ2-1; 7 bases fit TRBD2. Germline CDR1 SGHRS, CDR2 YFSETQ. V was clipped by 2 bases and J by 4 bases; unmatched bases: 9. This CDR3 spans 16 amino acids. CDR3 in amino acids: CASSFEETSQYNEQFF. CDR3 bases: TGCGCCAGCAGCTTTGAGGAGACTAGCCAGTACAATGAGCAGTTCTTC.